This TCR beta chain was recovered during a study of beta chain features in type 1 diabetes. Study outcomes and limitations: There was a moderate but significant shortening of TCRB CDR3s in all four CD4+ subsets of Type 1 diabetes patients.

Purity exceeding 95% was reached by all sorted populations. The CDR3 runs 13 residues. Trimming took 0 bases from V and 5 from J, leaving 8 bases between them. Germline V gene lookup returns CDR1 SGDLS and CDR2 YYNGEE. On this clone: Its antigen is not known.

Expressed TCRB transcripts were sequenced because the entire RNA isolate underwent reverse transcription. Read counts averaged roughly 3.7 million for samples of naive, central memory and regulatory T cells. Libraries were prepared by immunoSEQ multiplex PCR; TCRdb keeps only in-frame clonotypes and omits some of them. This sample has about 640,000 clones, with 12% found just once. Sequences were obtained from naive CD4+ T cells from blood. This sequence joins TRBV9 and TRBJ2-5; the D is unclear. The source is a man aged 30 to 45 with type 1 diabetes. The CDR3 nucleotides are TGTGCCAGCAGCGTAGCTACGTCGGAGACCCAGTACTTC. It encodes CASSVATSETQYF.